The next 5 T cell receptor beta chains were all read from a single sample in a study of identical twins. One entry per CDR3 protein, called by TCRdb with MiXCR from the 5' RACE reads. The repertoire holds 1,800,000 or so distinct CDR3 sequences, with more than 30% as singletons. Sequencing was done on a sample of cord blood. The receptors stem from a newborn girl in good health.

The gene calls are TRBV4-1 and TRBJ2-7; 8 positions match TRBD2. Germline trimming cut 1 base from V and 3 bases from J; bases unmatched to any gene: 8. The CDR3 contains 16 residues. The germline gives CDR1 MGHRA, CDR2 YSYEKL. The CDR3 DNA is TGCGCCAGCAGCCAAGGGCCTACTAGCGGTTACTACGAGCAGTACTTC. As protein: CASSQGPTSGYYEQYF.

This clonotype was detected many times. This chain connects TRBV25-1 to TRBJ1-4; TRBD1 matches 9 bases. J lost 7 bases, V lost 1 base, and 1 base had no gene match. This CDR3 has 14 residues. The germline V gene encodes CDR1 MGHDK and CDR2 SYGVNS. The CDR3 DNA reads TGTGCCAGCAGTGAATGGGGACAGGGTGAAAAACTGTTTTTT. This codes for CASSEWGQGEKLFF.

In its sample, this clonotype was seen a few times. The chain combines TRBV20-1 with TRBJ2-2, with 7 bases aligning to TRBD2. V lost 4 bases and J lost 7; bases outside the gene matches: 9. This CDR3 contains 14 residues. CDR1 and CDR2 from the germline V gene are DFQATT and SNEGSKA (reference sequence). CDR3 DNA sequence: TGCAGTGCTATAAGTGGGAGGGAACGCGGGGAGCTGTTTTTT. Encoded protein: CSAISGRERGELFF.

This clonotype was counted between two and nine times. The chain joins TRBV7-2 to TRBJ2-2; D gene uncertain. This CDR3 has 13 amino acids. Germline V lookup: CDR1 SGHTA, CDR2 FQGNSA. V was cut by 2 bases and J by 6 bases, with 7 bases left in between. The CDR3 nucleotides are TGTGCCAGCAGCTTACCCTCATCCGGGGAGCTGTTTTTT. Amino acid sequence: CASSLPSSGELFF.

The J gene is TRBJ2-4, the V gene TRBV28; D perhaps matches TRBD1 (6 bases). V was cut by 2 bases and J by 8 bases, with 19 bases left in between. The CDR3 length is 16 residues. Germline CDR1 is MDHEN and CDR2 is SYDVKM. The CDR3 sequence is CASSLRNRVPLDIQYF. The CDR3 DNA follows: TGTGCCAGCAGTTTACGGAACAGGGTCCCGCTGGACATTCAGTACTTC.